A single sample gave rise to the 21 T cell receptor beta chains below, sequenced in a study of cytomegalovirus exposure and HLA in healthy donors. The PCR had 60 Vbeta and 13 Jbeta primers. Sequencing was performed with immunoSEQ multiplex PCR; in TCRdb, only in-frame clones are kept and a portion is missing. The sample lists about 110,000 clones, roughly 83% occurring once. The sequenced sample was PBMCs. The receptors were gathered from a woman younger than 30 in good health and CMV-seropositive.

The chain employs TRBV5-8 and TRBJ1-4; D not resolved. Looked up from germline, CDR1 is SGHTS and CDR2 is YDEGEE. The CDR3 has 14 residues. V was pared by 1 base and J by 1 base, with 5 bases between. This chain's CDR3 is CASSLYGTNEKLFF. CDR3 coding DNA: TGTGCCAGCAGCTTGTACGGAACTAATGAAAAACTGTTTTTT.

The chain has TRBV6-1 and TRBJ2-5; no firm D call. The CDR3 is made up of 14 amino acids. V lost 4 bases and J 1 base, leaving 10 bases between the germline ends. Germline V gene data show CDR1 as MNHNS and CDR2 as SASEGT. The CDR3 is CASSAEIFQETQYF. The CDR3, as DNA: TGTGCCAGCAGTGCAGAAATCTTCCAAGAGACCCAGTACTTC.

In its sample, this clone was seen once. The rearrangement links TRBV15 to TRBJ2-3; D perhaps matches TRBD2 (6 bases). Germline CDR1 is LNHNV and CDR2 is YYDKDF (reference sequence). The ends were cut back, 8 bases at V and 6 bases at J, with 21 bases in the middle. The CDR3 is 15 residues long. The chain's CDR3 is CATLSRAGLGDTQYF. The CDR3 nucleotides read TGTGCCACCTTAAGTCGGGCGGGATTGGGGGATACGCAGTATTTT.

This clone turned up a few times. This chain links TRBV15 with TRBJ1-2; D possibly corresponds to TRBD1 (5 bases). The V gene's germline CDR1 is LNHNV and CDR2 YYDKDF (reference sequence). Deletions cut 1 base from V and 7 bases from J, with 10 bases between. The CDR3 length is 13 residues. CDR3 nucleotides: TGTGCCACCAGCAGAGTGGGGGGGTCTGGCTACACCTTC. It is translated as CATSRVGGSGYTF.

The CDR3 sequence is CASSPGVAGVVGYNEQFF. DNA of the CDR3: TGTGCCAGCAGCCCCGGAGTGGCGGGAGTAGTCGGGTACAATGAGCAGTTCTTC. The rearrangement uses TRBV7-6 and TRBJ2-1; 7 bases fit TRBD2. This CDR3 has 18 amino acids. The germline gives CDR1 SGHVS, CDR2 FNYEAQ. The V gene end was trimmed by 5 bases and the J gene end by 4 bases; junction bases not matched to a gene: 17.

J is TRBJ2-3 and V is TRBV5-1, with 10 nucleotides matching TRBD2. The CDR3 runs 15 residues. Germline V gives CDR1 SGHRS, CDR2 YFSETQ. Trimming removed 4 bases from V and 1 base from J; junction bases left unmatched: 3. CDR3 loop: CASSGGTSGTDTQYF. CDR3 coding DNA: TGCGCCAGCAGCGGAGGGACTAGCGGCACAGATACGCAGTATTTT.

On this clone itself: The junction and the germline gene differ at one end; a read error may be behind it. CDR3 coding DNA: TGTTCCAGCAGCTTAGGGCCCAGCTATGGCTACACCTTC. It specifies CSSSLGPSYGYTF. The rearrangement links TRBV7-9 to TRBJ1-2; D remains ambiguous. The V gene's germline CDR1 is SEHNR and CDR2 FQNEAQ (reference sequence). This CDR3 comprises 13 residues. Based on the CDR3 plus reference TRBV7-9 and TRBJ1-2, the full variable domain is DTGVSQNPRHKITKRGQNVTFRCDPISEHNRLYWYRQTLGQGPEFLTYFQNEAQLEKSRLLSDRFSAERPKGSFSTLEIQRTEQGDSAMYLCSSSLGPSYGYTFGSGTRLTVV.

This chain links TRBV27 with TRBJ1-2; D may be TRBD1 (6 bases). Germline-derived CDR1 and CDR2 are MNHEY and SMNVEV (reference sequence). This CDR3 is 13 amino acids long. V was clipped by 2 bases and J by 8 bases, with 12 bases between them. The CDR3 reads CASSLTGSYGYTF. CDR3 DNA: TGTGCCAGCAGTTTAACAGGGAGCTACGGCTACACCTTC.

The table lists this clone with a count of one. J is TRBJ2-1 and V is TRBV11-3; 7 nucleotides line up with TRBD2. The CDR3 length is 15 residues. Per germline, CDR1 SGHNT and CDR2 YENEEA. J lost 4 bases, V lost 2 bases, and 5 bases had no gene match. CDR3 nucleotide sequence: TGTGCCAGCAGCTTAAAACGGCGGGAGTACAATGAGCAGTTCTTC. It encodes CASSLKRREYNEQFF.

The V call is TRBV5-6, the J call TRBJ2-7; TRBD2 aligns across 7 bases. Germline CDR1 and CDR2: SGHDT and YYEEEE. CDR3 length: 13 amino acids. Losses at the gene ends were 4 bases for V and 6 bases for J; bases not matched to a gene: 7. The CDR3 loop is CASSLLAESEQYF. Written as DNA, the CDR3 is TGTGCCAGCAGCCTCCTAGCGGAATCCGAGCAGTACTTC.

The rearrangement uses TRBV18 and TRBJ2-5; 11 positions agree with TRBD2. The CDR3 has 18 residues. Germline values: CDR1 KGHSH, CDR2 LQKENI. V lost 3 bases to trimming and J lost 5 bases; unmatched junction nucleotides: 14. The CDR3 region is CASSPTFSGRAGIETQYF. CDR3 in DNA: TGTGCCAGCTCACCTACGTTTAGCGGGAGGGCAGGGATCGAGACCCAGTACTTC.

This chain joins TRBV27 and TRBJ2-3; D remains unclear. Trimming shortened V by 5 bases and J by 6 bases, and 12 bases separated the two germline ends. The CDR3 loop spans 13 amino acids. Germline V gene sequence: CDR1 MNHEY, CDR2 SMNVEV (reference sequence). The DNA for the CDR3 is TGTGCCAGCAGTCCACCCCAGGCCGATACGCAGTATTTT. It specifies CASSPPQADTQYF.

The count of this clone is one. The chain joins TRBV25-1 to TRBJ2-7, with 8 bases lining up with TRBD1. From germline, CDR1 is MGHDK and CDR2 SYGVNS. J was trimmed by 6 bases and V by 7 bases; bases with no gene match: 8. This CDR3 contains 13 residues. The CDR3 DNA reads as TGTGCCAGCAAGACAGGGGATGGGGCCGAGCAGTACTTC. Translated, it gives CASKTGDGAEQYF.

The chain couples TRBV7-9 to TRBJ2-1; tentative D call: TRBD1 (5 bases). V dropped 5 bases and J dropped 1 base, with 12 bases sitting between them. The CDR3 is 15 residues long. CDR1 SEHNR and CDR2 FQNEAQ come from the germline V gene (reference sequence). The CDR3 loop reads CASSIRERSYNEQFF. In DNA, the CDR3 is TGTGCCAGCAGCATCAGGGAAAGGTCCTACAATGAGCAGTTCTTC.

The chain couples TRBV5-6 to TRBJ2-5; D uncertain. The DNA end lines up better with TRBJ2-7; the J call may be wrong. This CDR3 is 14 amino acids long. In germline, CDR1 is SGHDT, CDR2 YYEEEE. The CDR3 here is CASSPEDPRYEQYF. The CDR3 DNA sequence: TGTGCCAGCAGCCCTGAGGATCCCCGCTACGAGCAGTACTTC.

This clone was observed a handful of times. This chain connects TRBV27 to TRBJ2-7; D might be TRBD2 (6 bases). Germline V CDR1 and CDR2: MNHEY, SMNVEV (reference sequence). Trimming took off 5 bases at V and 5 bases at J, with 13 bases between the two ends. The CDR3 is made up of 13 amino acids. The CDR3 loop reads CASSGGTADEQYF. Written as DNA, the CDR3 is TGTGCCAGCAGTGGCGGGACGGCCGACGAGCAGTACTTC.

The rearrangement joins TRBV30 to TRBJ2-5, with 10 bases lining up with TRBD2. Trimming at V came to 0 bases and at J to 7 bases, leaving 8 bases not matched to a gene. CDR1 is GTSNPN, CDR2 SVGIG, per germline (reference sequence). The CDR3 covers 15 residues. CDR3 DNA: TGTGCCTGGAGTGTCCCCAGCGGGAGGGCGGTGACCCAGTACTTC. Protein: CAWSVPSGRAVTQYF.

The chain recombines TRBV7-9 with TRBJ1-1; D is unresolved. Germline V gives CDR1 SEHNR, CDR2 FQNEAQ (reference sequence). Between the trimmed V and J ends, which lost 3 bases and 10 bases, there was a span of 9 bases. The length of the CDR3 is 11 residues. The CDR3 region has the DNA TGTGCCAGCAGCTTGGTTCTAGGAGCTTTCTTT. Translating it yields CASSLVLGAFF.

The J gene is TRBJ1-1, the V gene TRBV27; D perhaps matches TRBD1 (6 bases). V lost 5 bases and J 4 bases, leaving 17 bases between the germline ends. The CDR3 is 15 residues long. Germline loops: CDR1 MNHEY, CDR2 SMNVEV (reference sequence). Here the CDR3 DNA reads TGTGCCAGCAGTCCCGGGACAACAGGTGCCACTGAAGCTTTCTTT. Translating gives CASSPGTTGATEAFF.

The chain recombines TRBV11-2 with TRBJ2-7, with 7 bases aligning to TRBD2. The CDR3 runs 14 residues. V trimming: 2 bases; J trimming: 5 bases; junction bases outside the gene matches: 6. Germline CDR1 reads SGHAT; CDR2 reads FQNNGV. CDR3 nucleotides: TGTGCCAGCAGCTTACTCCCTACTAGCGACGAGCAGTACTTC. It yields the protein CASSLLPTSDEQYF. The complete variable domain, with remaining parts taken from reference TRBV11-2 and TRBJ2-7, reads EAGVAQSPRYKIIEKRQSVAFWCNPISGHATLYWYQQILGQGPKLLIQFQNNGVVDDSQLPKDRFSAERLKGVDSTLKIQPAKLEDSAVYLCASSLLPTSDEQYFGPGTRLTVT.

This clone turned up a few times. The J gene is TRBJ2-5, the V gene TRBV18, with 8 bases that match TRBD2. The trim removed 3 bases at V and 2 bases at J, leaving 5 bases unmatched. Germline V gene lookup returns CDR1 KGHSH and CDR2 LQKENI. The CDR3 is 15 amino acids. This CDR3 is CASSPELAGQETQYF. Here the CDR3 DNA reads TGTGCCAGCTCACCGGAGCTAGCGGGTCAAGAGACCCAGTACTTC.